This T cell receptor beta chain originates from a study of blood T cell repertoires in COVID-19. Study information: There were acute and convalescent COVID-19 samples, and they came from the United States, Italy and Spain.

Study processing details: For nucleated cells, counts were estimated from reference gene primer amplification. This table comes from immunoSEQ multiplex PCR, and its TCRdb copy is limited to in-frame clones, with some not included. The D gene and trimming were derived from the DNA, and the V and J assignments and clone size from that table. The sample has 200,000 to 250,000 clones; about 88% are singletons. Germline V gives CDR1 SGHTA, CDR2 FQGTGA. The CDR3 totals 15 residues. V dropped 3 bases and J dropped 8 bases, with 19 bases sitting between them. The TCR comes from a woman between 35 and 50 years old who had recovered from COVID-19. The sequenced sample was peripheral blood. The rearrangement links TRBV7-3 to TRBJ1-2, with D maybe TRBD1 (5 bases). CDR3 bases: TGTGCCAGCAGCTTTGGGACGCCCCGGGGGGGAGGCTACACCTTC. Encoded protein: CASSFGTPRGGGYTF.